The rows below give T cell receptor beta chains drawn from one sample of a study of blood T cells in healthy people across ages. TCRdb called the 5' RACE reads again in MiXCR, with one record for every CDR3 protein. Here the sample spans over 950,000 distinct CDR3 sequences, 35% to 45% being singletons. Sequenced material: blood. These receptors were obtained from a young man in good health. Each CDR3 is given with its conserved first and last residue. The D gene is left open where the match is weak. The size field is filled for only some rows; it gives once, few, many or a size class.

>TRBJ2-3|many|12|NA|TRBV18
TGTGCCAGCTCACGGGACGCAGATACGCAGTATTTT
CASSRDADTQYF
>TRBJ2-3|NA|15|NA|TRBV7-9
TGTGCCAGCAGCTTTGCACAGCCCTCCACAGATACGCAGTATTTT
CASSFAQPSTDTQYF
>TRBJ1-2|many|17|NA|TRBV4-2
TGTGCCAGCAGCCAAGATTCTCTCCCAGTCAACATCTATGGCTACACCTTC
CASSQDSLPVNIYGYTF
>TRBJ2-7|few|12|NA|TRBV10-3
TGTGCCATCAGTGAGCCTTCATACGAGCAGTACTTC
CAISEPSYEQYF
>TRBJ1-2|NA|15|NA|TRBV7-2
TGTGCCAGCAGCTTAGGAGACGGACCTCTTTATGGCTACACCTTC
CASSLGDGPLYGYTF
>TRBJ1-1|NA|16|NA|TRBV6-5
TGTGCCAGCAGCCCACTAACACTCAGGGGGAACACTGAAGCTTTCTTT
CASSPLTLRGNTEAFF
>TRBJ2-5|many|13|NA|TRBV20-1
TGCAGTGCTAGTCCTCGGGCCCAAGAGACCCAGTACTTC
CSASPRAQETQYF
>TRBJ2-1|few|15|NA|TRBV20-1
TGCAGTGCTAGAGACCCGTGGAGCTCCTACAATGAGCAGTTCTTC
CSARDPWSSYNEQFF
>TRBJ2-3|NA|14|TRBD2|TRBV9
TGTGCCAGCCGCGGGGAGCGGGGGGCAGATACGCAGTATTTT
CASRGERGADTQYF
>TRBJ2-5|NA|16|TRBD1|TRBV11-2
TGTGCCAGCAGCTTAGGCACCTGGGACAGCCAAGAGACCCAGTACTTC
CASSLGTWDSQETQYF
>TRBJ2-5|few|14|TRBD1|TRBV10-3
TGTGCCATAGGACAGGGTAGCCCTTCGGAGACCCAGTACTTC
CAIGQGSPSETQYF
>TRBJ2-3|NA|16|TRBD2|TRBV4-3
TGCGCCAGCAGCCAAACGAGCGGGGGCGGGGCAGATACGCAGTATTTT
CASSQTSGGGADTQYF
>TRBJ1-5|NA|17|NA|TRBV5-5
TGTGCCAGCAGCGAAGGTACAGGGAGTCCCGTCAGGCAGCCCCAGCATTTT
CASSEGTGSPVRQPQHF
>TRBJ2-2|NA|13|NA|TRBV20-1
TGCAGTGCTAGTTATACAGGGACCGGGGAGCTGTTTTTT
CSASYTGTGELFF
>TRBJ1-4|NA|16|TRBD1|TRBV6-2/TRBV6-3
TGTGCCAGCACCGAGGCCCCGGGACAGCATAATGAAAAACTGTTTTTT
CASTEAPGQHNEKLFF
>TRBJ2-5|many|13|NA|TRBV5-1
TGTGCCAGCAGCTTAGGGGTCCAAGAGACCCAGTACTTC
CASSLGVQETQYF
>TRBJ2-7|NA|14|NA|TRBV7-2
TGTGCCAGCAGGCGACAGAGTGATGCCTACGAGCAGTACTTC
CASRRQSDAYEQYF
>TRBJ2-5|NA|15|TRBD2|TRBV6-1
TGTGCCAGCAGTGGTAGGACTAGCGGGCAAGAGACCCAGTACTTC
CASSGRTSGQETQYF
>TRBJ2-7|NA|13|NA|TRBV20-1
TGCAGTGCTACAGGAGACACCTACAATGAGCAGTACTTC
CSATGDTYNEQYF
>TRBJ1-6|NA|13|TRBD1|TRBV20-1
TGCAGTGCTAGAGCAGGGACAGATTCACCCCTCCACTTT
CSARAGTDSPLHF
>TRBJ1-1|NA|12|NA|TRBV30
TGTGCCGCGCTTTCTGGGAACACTAAAGCTTTCTTT
CAALSGNTKAFF
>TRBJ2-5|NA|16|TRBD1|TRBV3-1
TGTGCCAGCAGCCAAGTTACCCACAGGGGCGACAATGAGCAGTACTTC
CASSQVTHRGDNEQYF
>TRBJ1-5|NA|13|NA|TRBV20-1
TGCAGTGCTAGTGCGGGGTACAATCAGCCCCAGCATTTT
CSASAGYNQPQHF
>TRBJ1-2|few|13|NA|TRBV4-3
TGCGCCAGCAGCCCAAGAGGACCCAACGGGTACACCTTC
CASSPRGPNGYTF
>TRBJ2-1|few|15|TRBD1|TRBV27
TGTGCCAGCAGTCTGGGACAGGGGCTACTAAATGAGCAGTTCTTC
CASSLGQGLLNEQFF
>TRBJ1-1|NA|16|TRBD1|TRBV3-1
TGTGCCAGCAGCCAAGAGGACAGGGGGTTGGACACTGAAGCTTTCTTT
CASSQEDRGLDTEAFF
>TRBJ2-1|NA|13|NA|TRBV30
TGTGCCTGGAGTGGCGAAGGGTATGATGAGCAGTTCTTC
CAWSGEGYDEQFF
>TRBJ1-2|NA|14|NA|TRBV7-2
TGTGCCAGCAGCTTAGCGCGGCAGGACTATGGCTACACCTTC
CASSLARQDYGYTF
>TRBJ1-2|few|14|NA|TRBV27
TGTGCCAGCAGCTTACAGGGCCACGGCTATGGCTACACCTTC
CASSLQGHGYGYTF
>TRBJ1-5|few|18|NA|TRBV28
TGTGCCAGCAGTTCCATCCGGGGGACTTCAAACTTAAATCAGCCCCAGCATTTT
CASSSIRGTSNLNQPQHF
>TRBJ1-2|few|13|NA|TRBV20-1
TGCAGTGCTAGAGTCGGTCAGACCTATGGCTACACCTTC
CSARVGQTYGYTF
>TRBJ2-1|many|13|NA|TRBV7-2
TGTGCCAGCAGCTCGCTCCCCGGCAATGAGCAGTTCTTC
CASSSLPGNEQFF
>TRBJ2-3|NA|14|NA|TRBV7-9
TGTACCAGCAGCTTACTGGGGGCCACAGATACGCAGTATTTT
CTSSLLGATDTQYF
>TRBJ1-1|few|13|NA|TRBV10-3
TGTGCCACCACGGGGGGAGGGAACGCTGAAGCTTTCTTT
CATTGGGNAEAFF
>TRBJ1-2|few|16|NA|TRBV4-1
TGCGCCAGCAGCCAAGAGTCCCGGGGGCTTTTCTATGGCTACACCTTC
CASSQESRGLFYGYTF
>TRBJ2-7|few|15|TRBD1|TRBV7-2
TGTGCCAGCAGCTTTCGGACAGGTCGCGGAAATGAGCAGTACTTC
CASSFRTGRGNEQYF
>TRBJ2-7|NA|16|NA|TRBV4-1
TGCGCCAGCAGCCAACCAGGGCGCGGAAGCGGATATGAGCAGTACTTC
CASSQPGRGSGYEQYF
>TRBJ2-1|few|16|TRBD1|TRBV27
TGTGCCAGCAGCGGAGGGACAGGGAGAAAAGACAATGAGCAGTTCTTC
CASSGGTGRKDNEQFF
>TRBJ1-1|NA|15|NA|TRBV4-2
TGTGCCAGCAGCCCCGAAGACAGCCGAAACACTGAAGCTTTCTTT
CASSPEDSRNTEAFF
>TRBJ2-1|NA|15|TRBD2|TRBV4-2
TGTGCCAGCAGCCACCTAGCGGGGGACGACAATGAGCAGTTCTTC
CASSHLAGDDNEQFF
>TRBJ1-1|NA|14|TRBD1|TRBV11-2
TGTGCCGGCAGCTCAGGGACAGGGGGCGCGGAAGCTTTCTTT
CAGSSGTGGAEAFF
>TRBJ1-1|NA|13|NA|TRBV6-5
TGTGCCAGCAGTTACACGACAGAGACTGAAGCTTTCTTT
CASSYTTETEAFF
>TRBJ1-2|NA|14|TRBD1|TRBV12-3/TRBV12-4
TGTGCCAGCAGTGTAGGTCGGACAGGGTGTGGCTACACCTTC
CASSVGRTGCGYTF
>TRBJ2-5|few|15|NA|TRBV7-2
TGTGCCAGCAGCTTAGCGGGGACGTACGAAGAGACCCAGTACTTC
CASSLAGTYEETQYF
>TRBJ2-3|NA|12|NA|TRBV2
TGTGCCAGCATTGTGGGGGCAGATACGCAGTATTTT
CASIVGADTQYF
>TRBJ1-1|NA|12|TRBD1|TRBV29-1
TGCAGCGTGGAGGGGGCATACACTGAAGCTTTCTTT
CSVEGAYTEAFF
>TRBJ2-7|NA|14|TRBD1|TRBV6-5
TGTGCCAGCAGTTCCCTTGACAGGGACAATGAGCAGTACTTC
CASSSLDRDNEQYF
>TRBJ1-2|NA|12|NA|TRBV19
TGTGCCAGTAAGCCGGGGAACTATGGCTACACCTTC
CASKPGNYGYTF
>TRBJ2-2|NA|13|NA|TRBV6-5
TGTGCCAGCAGTTACTCCTACGCCGGGGAGCTGTTTTTT
CASSYSYAGELFF
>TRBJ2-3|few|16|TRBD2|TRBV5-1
TGCGCCAGCAAACAATCGGAGCGGGGTCCCACAGATACGCAGTATTTT
CASKQSERGPTDTQYF
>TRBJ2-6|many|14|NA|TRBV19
TGTGCCAGTAGTCAGAACTCTGGGGCCAACGTCCTGACTTTC
CASSQNSGANVLTF
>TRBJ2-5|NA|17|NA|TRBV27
TGTGCCAGCAGTCGCCGACCCGGACAGAGGGGGGACAATGAGCAGTACTTC
CASSRRPGQRGDNEQYF